The T cell receptor (beta chain) described here comes from a study of monozygotic twins with inflammatory bowel disease. Comment on this clonotype: Its antigen is currently unknown.

The CDR3 is 17 amino acids. Germline V CDR1 and CDR2: SGHDN, FVKESK. Study-level results: A single strong IBD-associated signal or clonotype was not supported by the findings. Patient-specific immunosuppressive treatments may have made repertoires more variable.

Each of TCRalpha and TCRbeta cDNA went through two nested PCRs, lasting around 15 and 10 cycles. TCRdb derives one entry per CDR3 protein from the 5' RACE reads, leaving out DNA. The table lists over 350,000 distinct CDR3 sequences, with approximately 2.4% in the top ten. Someone took an approximately 2.4 ml blood sample from each of the donors. The clonotype was recovered from a human donor with ulcerative colitis or Crohn's disease, or a healthy co-twin of an affected twin (not recorded which). The gene calls are TRBV14 and TRBJ1-4; the TRBD1 assignment by TCRdb is unverifiable without DNA. Material: blood. Here the CDR3 reads CASSQDLMAGGNEKLFF.